This T cell receptor (beta chain) comes out of a study of blood T cell repertoires in COVID-19. Study-wide background: Italy, Spain and the United States were the sources of the convalescent and acute COVID-19 samples.

The CDR3 covers 16 residues. Germline CDR1 reads SGHTA; CDR2 reads FQGNSA. Trimming took 3 bases from V and 0 from J, leaving 13 bases between them. Original methodology: Estimates of nucleated cell counts were drawn from the amplification of reference gene primers. Data came from immunoSEQ multiplex PCR; TCRdb stores just in-frame clones and leaves some out. The V and J calls and the clone size are those of that table, but D and trimming were determined from the DNA. Among about 160,000 clones listed, about nine tenths were seen once. The V gene is TRBV7-2, the J gene TRBJ2-3; the D gene is possibly TRBD2 (7 bases). Sequenced sample: peripheral blood. This clonotype originated in a man between 25 and 39 years old with COVID-19, enrolled during active disease. CDR3 in DNA: TGTGCCAGCAGCTTCCCCCGGGGGGCTAGCACAGATACGCAGTATTTT. Amino acid sequence: CASSFPRGASTDTQYF.